These 5 T cell receptor beta chains came from one sample sequenced in a study of CD8+CD57+ T cells in acquired aplastic anemia (dated by TCRdb to 2016 to 2018). The instrument given in TCRdb is Illumina HiSeq 2000. Profiling of TCR beta VDJ combinations and CDR3 sequences used genomic DNA as the template. TCRdb trimmed public reads at Q25 via fastp, called clones via MiXCR and kept in-frame beta chains. Each CDR3 protein gets just one entry, which takes the most common genes and DNA from the rows behind it. Within this sample are approximately 380,000 distinct CDR3 sequences, with under 80% of them counted one time only. The top ten hold 3.5% to 4.5% of the sample. The sample comprised sorted CD4+, CD8+, or CD8+CD57+ T cells (not recorded which) from PBMCs. These receptors were taken from a human donor in good health, serving as a control.

This chain connects TRBV7-2 to TRBJ2-6; D may correspond to TRBD1 or TRBD2 (6 bases each). Per the germline V gene, CDR1 is SGHTA and CDR2 is FQGNSA. The CDR3 contains 15 residues. Trimming removed 5 bases at V and 15 bases at J, with 23 bases between. The CDR3 region is CASSIGGLGANHLTF. The CDR3 coding sequence is TGTGCCAGCAGCATCGGGGGCCTTGGGGCCAACCACCTGACTTTC.

V usage is TRBV7-2 and J usage is TRBJ2-5; D perhaps matches TRBD1 (5 bases). Germline CDR1 SGHTA, CDR2 FQGNSA. The CDR3 has 15 amino acids. The V end was cut by 1 base, the J end by 5 bases, with 14 bases between. The CDR3 nucleotides are TGTGCCAGCAGCTTAGGTCCGCGCAGGGCGGAGACCCAGTACTTC. Protein product: CASSLGPRRAETQYF.

This clonotype occurred a few times. CDR3 DNA: TGTGCCAGCAGTGAGGAACCAGGGTTGAGACAGCCCCAGCATTTT. This sequence encodes CASSEEPGLRQPQHF. The chain uses TRBV2 and TRBJ1-5, with D perhaps matching TRBD1 (5 bases). V gave up 3 bases and J gave up 7 bases, with 16 bases separating them. This CDR3 region has 15 residues. Germline V lookup: CDR1 SNHLY, CDR2 FYNNEI.

The CDR3 DNA sequence: TGCAGTGCCACAGTCGAGGGGTTGAGTGGCTACACCTTC. This gives the protein CSATVEGLSGYTF. The J gene is TRBJ1-2, the V gene TRBV20-1; TRBD1 is a possible D gene (5 bases). CDR3 length: 13 residues. V lost 6 bases and J 7 bases, leaving 18 bases between the germline ends. Germline lookup yields CDR1 DFQATT and CDR2 SNEGSKA (reference sequence).

In regard to this clonotype: The junction departs from germline at one end; a sequencing error may be responsible. The V and J genes are TRBV7-2 and TRBJ2-1; the D gene is possibly TRBD2 (6 bases). Germline V gene data show CDR1 as SGHTA and CDR2 as FQGNSA. The CDR3 covers 13 residues. The CDR3 protein is CASNLVVGTEQFF. Written as DNA, the CDR3 is TGTGCCAGCAACTTAGTGGTAGGGACTGAGCAGTTTTTC.